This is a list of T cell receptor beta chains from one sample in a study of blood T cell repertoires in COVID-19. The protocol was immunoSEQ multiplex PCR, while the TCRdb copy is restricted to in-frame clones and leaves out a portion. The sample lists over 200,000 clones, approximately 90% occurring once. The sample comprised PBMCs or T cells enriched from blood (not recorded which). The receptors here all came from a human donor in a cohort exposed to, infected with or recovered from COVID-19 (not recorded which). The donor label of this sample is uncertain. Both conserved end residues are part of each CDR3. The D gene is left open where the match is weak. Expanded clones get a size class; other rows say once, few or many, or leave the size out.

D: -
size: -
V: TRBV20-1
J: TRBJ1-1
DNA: TGCAGTGCTAGCGAGCATGAAGCTTTCTTT
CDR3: CSASEHEAFF

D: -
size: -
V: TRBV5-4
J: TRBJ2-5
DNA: TGTGCCAGCAGCCCCAGGGGTCAAGAGACCCAGTACTTC
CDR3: CASSPRGQETQYF

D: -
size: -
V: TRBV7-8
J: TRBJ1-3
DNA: TGTGCCAGCAGCTCAGGGACTACAGAGTCTGGAAACACCATATATTTT
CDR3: CASSSGTTESGNTIYF

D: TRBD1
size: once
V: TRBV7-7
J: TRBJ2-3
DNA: TGTGCCAGCAGCGCCGGGACAGGGGGCGGAGATACGCAGTATTTT
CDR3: CASSAGTGGGDTQYF

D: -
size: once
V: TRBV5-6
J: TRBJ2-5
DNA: TGTGCCAGCAGCTTGGTCAGGGCTGTCAAGACCCAGTACTTC
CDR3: CASSLVRAVKTQYF

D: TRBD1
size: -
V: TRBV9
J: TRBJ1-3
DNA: TGTGCCAGCAGCGGGGCCGGGACAGGGGGTGGAAACACCATATATTTT
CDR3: CASSGAGTGGGNTIYF

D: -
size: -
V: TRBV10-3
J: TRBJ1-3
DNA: TGTGCCATCAGTGAGCAGACAGGCGGCGGAAACACCATATATTTT
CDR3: CAISEQTGGGNTIYF

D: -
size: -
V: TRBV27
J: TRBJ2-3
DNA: TGTGCCAGCAGTGTCTTCTCCACAGATACGCAGTATTTT
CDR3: CASSVFSTDTQYF

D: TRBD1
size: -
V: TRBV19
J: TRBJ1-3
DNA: TGTGCCAGTAAGCCGGACAGGAGCTCTGGAAACACCATATATTTT
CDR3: CASKPDRSSGNTIYF

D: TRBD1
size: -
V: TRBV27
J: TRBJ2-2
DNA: TGTGCCAGCAGTACATACAGGGGCGGGGAGCTGTTTTTT
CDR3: CASSTYRGGELFF

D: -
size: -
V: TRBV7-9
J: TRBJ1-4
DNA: TGTGCCAGCAGTCTCCCTGTCTCGGGGGAAAAACTGTTTTTT
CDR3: CASSLPVSGEKLFF

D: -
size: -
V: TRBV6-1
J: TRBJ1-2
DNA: TGTGCCAGCAGTGAGGAGGGACGGACTTATGGCTACACCTTC
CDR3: CASSEEGRTYGYTF

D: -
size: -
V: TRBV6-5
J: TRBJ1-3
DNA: TGTGCCAGCAGTTTCCACAGGGAAAGAGACACCATATATTTT
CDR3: CASSFHRERDTIYF

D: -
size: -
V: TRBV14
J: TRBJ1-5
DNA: TGTGCCAGCAGCCAAGAACAGGGTCAGCCCCAGCATTTT
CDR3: CASSQEQGQPQHF

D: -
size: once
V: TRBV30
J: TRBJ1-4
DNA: TGTGCCTGGTCTCACGGAGTCCCTGAAAAACTGTTTTTT
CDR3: CAWSHGVPEKLFF

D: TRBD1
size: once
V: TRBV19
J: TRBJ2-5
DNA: TGTGCCAGTAGCCTTATGGGTAGGACAGGACAAGAGACCCAGTACTTC
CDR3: CASSLMGRTGQETQYF

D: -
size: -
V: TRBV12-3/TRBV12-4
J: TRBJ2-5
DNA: TGTGCCAGCAGTTTGGGCCCCGGGACCCAGTACTTC
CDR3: CASSLGPGTQYF

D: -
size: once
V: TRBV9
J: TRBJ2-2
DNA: TGTGCCAGCGGGATGGATGGGGCGGCCGGGGAGCTGTTTTTT
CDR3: CASGMDGAAGELFF

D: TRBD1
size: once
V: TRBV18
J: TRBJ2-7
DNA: TGTGCCAGCTCACCCGGCCGGACAGGCTATTCCTACGAGCAGTACTTC
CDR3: CASSPGRTGYSYEQYF

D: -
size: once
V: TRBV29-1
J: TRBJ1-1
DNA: TGCAGCGTTGCTCAGGACAGAGGGAACACTGAAGCTTTCTTT
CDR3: CSVAQDRGNTEAFF

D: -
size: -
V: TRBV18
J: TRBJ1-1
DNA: TGTGCCAGCTCACTTTCGGGACTCCGGACGGACACTGAAGCTTTCTTT
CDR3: CASSLSGLRTDTEAFF

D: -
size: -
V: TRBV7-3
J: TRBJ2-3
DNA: TGTGCCAGCAGCTTATCTACCCACACAGATACGCAGTATTTT
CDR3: CASSLSTHTDTQYF

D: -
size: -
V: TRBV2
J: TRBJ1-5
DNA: TGTGCCAGCACCCGGACAGTATATAGCAATCAGCCCCAGCATTTT
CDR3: CASTRTVYSNQPQHF

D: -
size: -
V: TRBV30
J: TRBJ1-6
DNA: TGTGCCTGGAGCGGAGGGTTTAAGAGGATGTCACCCCTCCACTTT
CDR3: CAWSGGFKRMSPLHF

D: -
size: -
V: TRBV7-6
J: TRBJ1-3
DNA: TGTGCCAGCAGCACCCTAACAGGGCCCTTTTTGGGAAACACCATATATTTT
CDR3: CASSTLTGPFLGNTIYF

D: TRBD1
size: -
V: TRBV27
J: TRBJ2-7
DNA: TGTGCCAGCAGTTCCGGGACAGGATTGTACGAGCAGTACTTC
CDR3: CASSSGTGLYEQYF

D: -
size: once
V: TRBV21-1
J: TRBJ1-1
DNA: TGTGCCAGATTTAAAGGAGGGGGAGCGGGATTAGCTGAAGCTTTCTTT
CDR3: CARFKGGGAGLAEAFF

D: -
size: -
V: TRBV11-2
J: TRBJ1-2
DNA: TGTGCCAGCCGCCTCCCAGGCAGGGGCCCCAAGGTCTACACCTTC
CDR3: CASRLPGRGPKVYTF

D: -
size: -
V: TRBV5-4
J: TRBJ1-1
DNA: TGTGCCAGCAGCTCGACCGCAACGAGGACTGAAGCTTTCTTT
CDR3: CASSSTATRTEAFF

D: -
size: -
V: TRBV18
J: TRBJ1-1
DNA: TGTGCCAGCTCCCCGTTGTTGAGGCGCAACACTGAAGCTTTCTTT
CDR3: CASSPLLRRNTEAFF

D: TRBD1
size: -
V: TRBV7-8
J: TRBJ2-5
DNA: TGTGCCAGCAGCGCTACGACAGGGACGGAGACCCAGTACTTC
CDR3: CASSATTGTETQYF